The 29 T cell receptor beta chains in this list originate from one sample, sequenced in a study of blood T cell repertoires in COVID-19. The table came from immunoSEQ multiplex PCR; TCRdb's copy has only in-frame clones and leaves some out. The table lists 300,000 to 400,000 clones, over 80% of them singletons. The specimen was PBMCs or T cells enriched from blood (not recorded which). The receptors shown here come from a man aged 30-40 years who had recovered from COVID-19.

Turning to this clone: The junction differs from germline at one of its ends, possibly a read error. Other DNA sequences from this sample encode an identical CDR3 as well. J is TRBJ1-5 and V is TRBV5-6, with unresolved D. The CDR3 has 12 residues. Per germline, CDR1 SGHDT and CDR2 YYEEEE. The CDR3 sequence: CASSLANQPQHF. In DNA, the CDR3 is TGTGCCAGCAGTTTGGCAAATCAGCCCCAGCATTTT. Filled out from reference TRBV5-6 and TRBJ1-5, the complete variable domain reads DAGVTQSPTHLIKTRGQQVTLRCSPKSGHDTVSWYQQALGQGPQFIFQYYEEEERQRGNFPDRFSGHQFPNYSSELNVNALLLGDSALYLCASSLANQPQHFGDGTRLSIL.

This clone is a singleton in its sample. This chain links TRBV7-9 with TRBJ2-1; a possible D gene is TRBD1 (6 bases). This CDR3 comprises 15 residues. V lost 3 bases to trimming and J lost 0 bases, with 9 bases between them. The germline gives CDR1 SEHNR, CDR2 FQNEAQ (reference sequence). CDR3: CASSLQGFSYNEQFF. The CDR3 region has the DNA TGTGCCAGCAGCTTGCAGGGGTTCTCCTACAATGAGCAGTTCTTC.

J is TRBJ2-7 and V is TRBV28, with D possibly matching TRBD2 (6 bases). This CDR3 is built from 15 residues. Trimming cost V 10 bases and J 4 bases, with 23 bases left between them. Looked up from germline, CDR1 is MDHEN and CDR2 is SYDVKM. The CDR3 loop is CAISMGGDSVYEQYF. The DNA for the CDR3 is TGTGCCATCAGCATGGGGGGAGATTCGGTATACGAGCAGTACTTC.

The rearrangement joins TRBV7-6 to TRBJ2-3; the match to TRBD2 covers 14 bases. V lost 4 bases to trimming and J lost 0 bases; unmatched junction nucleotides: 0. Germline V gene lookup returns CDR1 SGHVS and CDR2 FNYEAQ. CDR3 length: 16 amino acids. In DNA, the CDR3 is TGTGCCAGCAGCTGGACTAGCGGGGGGAGCACAGATACGCAGTATTTT. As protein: CASSWTSGGSTDTQYF.

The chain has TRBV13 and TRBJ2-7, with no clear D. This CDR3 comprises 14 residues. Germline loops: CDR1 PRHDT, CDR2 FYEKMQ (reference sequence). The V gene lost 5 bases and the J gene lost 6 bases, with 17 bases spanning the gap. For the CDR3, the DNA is TGTGCCAGCAGCACCAGGCCTCCCACCCTCGAGCAGTACTTC. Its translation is CASSTRPPTLEQYF.

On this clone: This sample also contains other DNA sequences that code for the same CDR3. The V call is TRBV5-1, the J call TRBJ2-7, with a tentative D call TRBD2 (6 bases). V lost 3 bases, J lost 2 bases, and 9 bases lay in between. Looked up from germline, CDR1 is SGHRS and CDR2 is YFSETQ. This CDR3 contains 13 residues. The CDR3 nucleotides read TGCGCCAGCAGCTCGGGGACTGCCTACGAGCAGTACTTC. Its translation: CASSSGTAYEQYF.

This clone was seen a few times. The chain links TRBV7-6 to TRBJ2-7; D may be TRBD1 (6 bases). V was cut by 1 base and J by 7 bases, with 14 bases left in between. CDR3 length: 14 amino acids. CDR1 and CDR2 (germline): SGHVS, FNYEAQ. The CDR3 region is CASSLGGGPREQYF. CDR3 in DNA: TGTGCCAGCAGCTTAGGAGGGGGTCCTAGGGAGCAGTACTTC.

CDR3 sequence (DNA): TGCGCCAGCAGCTGGACAGGGGACACTGAAGCTTTCTTT. This encodes CASSWTGDTEAFF. The rearrangement uses TRBV5-1 and TRBJ1-1; 9 bases are shared with TRBD1. The CDR3 runs 13 residues. CDR1 and CDR2 from the germline V gene are SGHRS and YFSETQ. With V trimmed by 3 bases and J by 3 bases, 0 bases remained unmatched. Drawing the rest from reference TRBV5-1 and TRBJ1-1, the complete variable domain is KAGVTQTPRYLIKTRGQQVTLSCSPISGHRSVSWYQQTPGQGLQFLFEYFSETQRNKGNFPGRFSGRQFSNSRSEMNVSTLELGDSALYLCASSWTGDTEAFFGQGTRLTVV.

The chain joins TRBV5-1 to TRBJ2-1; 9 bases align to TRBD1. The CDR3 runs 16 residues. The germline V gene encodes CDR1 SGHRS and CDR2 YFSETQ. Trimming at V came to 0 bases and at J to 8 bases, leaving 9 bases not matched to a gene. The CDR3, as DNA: TGCGCCAGCAGCTTGGCCCCCGGACAGGGGTACGATGAGCAGTTCTTC. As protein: CASSLAPGQGYDEQFF.

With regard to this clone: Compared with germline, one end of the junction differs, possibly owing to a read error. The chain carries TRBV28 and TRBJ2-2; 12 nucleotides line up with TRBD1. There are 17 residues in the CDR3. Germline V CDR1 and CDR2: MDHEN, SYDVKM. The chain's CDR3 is CASSSPGQGAGTGELFF. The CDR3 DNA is TGTGCCAGCAGTTCACCGGGACAGGGGGCTGGTACCGGGGAGTTGTTTTTT.

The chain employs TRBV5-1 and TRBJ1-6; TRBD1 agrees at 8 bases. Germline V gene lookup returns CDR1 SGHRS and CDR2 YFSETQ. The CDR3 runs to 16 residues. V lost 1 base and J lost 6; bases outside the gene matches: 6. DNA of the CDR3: TGCGCCAGCAGCTTGTCTCAGGGGGCGGGTAATTCACCCCTCCACTTT. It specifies CASSLSQGAGNSPLHF.

Here the CDR3 reads CASSGSSYNSPLHF. CDR3 sequence (DNA): TGTGCCAGCAGCGGGAGCTCCTATAATTCACCCCTCCACTTT. The V call is TRBV2, the J call TRBJ1-6; D is unresolved. The V end lost 6 bases, the J end lost 0 bases, and 6 bases lay between the germline ends. There are 14 residues in the CDR3. Germline assignment: CDR1 SNHLY and CDR2 FYNNEI.

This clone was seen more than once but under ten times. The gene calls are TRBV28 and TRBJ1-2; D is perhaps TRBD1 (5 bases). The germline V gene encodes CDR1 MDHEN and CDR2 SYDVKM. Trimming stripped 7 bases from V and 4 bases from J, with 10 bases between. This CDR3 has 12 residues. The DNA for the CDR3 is TGTGCCAGCACCCCTACAGGCTATGGCTACACCTTC. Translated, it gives CASTPTGYGYTF.

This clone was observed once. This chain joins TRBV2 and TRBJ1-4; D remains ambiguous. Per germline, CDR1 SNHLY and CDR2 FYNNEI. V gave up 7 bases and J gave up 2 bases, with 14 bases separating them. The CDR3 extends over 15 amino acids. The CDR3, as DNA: TGTGCCAGCAAGTATCAGGCGTGGACTAATGAAAAACTGTTTTTT. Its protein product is CASKYQAWTNEKLFF.

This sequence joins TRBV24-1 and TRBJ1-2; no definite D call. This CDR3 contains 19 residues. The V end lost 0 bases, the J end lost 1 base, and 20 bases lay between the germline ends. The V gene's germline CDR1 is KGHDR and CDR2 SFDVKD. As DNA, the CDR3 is TGTGCCACCAGTGATTTGCAAAGCGGTTTTTCTCCCCTTAACTATGGCTACACCTTC. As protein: CATSDLQSGFSPLNYGYTF.

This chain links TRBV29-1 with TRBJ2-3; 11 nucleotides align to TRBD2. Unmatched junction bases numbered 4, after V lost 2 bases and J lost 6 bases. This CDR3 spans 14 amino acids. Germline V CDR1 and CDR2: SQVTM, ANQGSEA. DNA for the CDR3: TGCAGCGTTGAACTAGCGGGGGGATTGGATACGCAGTATTTT. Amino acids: CSVELAGGLDTQYF.

The CDR3 bases are TGTGCCAGCAGCTTGAACAGGGGTATGAGTCAGCCCCAGCATTTT. This encodes CASSLNRGMSQPQHF. The chain links TRBV5-6 to TRBJ1-5; the match to TRBD1 covers 7 bases. Losses at the gene ends were 1 base for V and 6 bases for J; bases not matched to a gene: 7. The CDR3 runs to 15 residues. Germline loops: CDR1 SGHDT, CDR2 YYEEEE.

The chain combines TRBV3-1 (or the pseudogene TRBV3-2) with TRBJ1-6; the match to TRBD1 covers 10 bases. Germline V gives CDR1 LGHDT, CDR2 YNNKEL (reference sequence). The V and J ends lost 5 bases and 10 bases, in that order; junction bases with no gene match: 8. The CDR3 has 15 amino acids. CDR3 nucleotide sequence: TGTGCCAGCAGCAATACCGGGACAGGGGAATCACCCCTCCACTTT. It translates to CASSNTGTGESPLHF.

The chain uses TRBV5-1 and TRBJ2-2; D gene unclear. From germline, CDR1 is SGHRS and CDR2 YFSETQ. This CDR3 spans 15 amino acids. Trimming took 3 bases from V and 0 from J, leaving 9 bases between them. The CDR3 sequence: CASSYRAANTGELFF. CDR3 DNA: TGCGCCAGCAGCTATCGCGCCGCGAACACCGGGGAGCTGTTTTTT.

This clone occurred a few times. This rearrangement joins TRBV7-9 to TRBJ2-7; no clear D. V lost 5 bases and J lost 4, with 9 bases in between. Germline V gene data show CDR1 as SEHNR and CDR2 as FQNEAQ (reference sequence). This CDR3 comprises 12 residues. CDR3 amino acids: CASSGGSYEQYF. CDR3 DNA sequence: TGTGCCAGCAGCGGCGGTTCGTACGAGCAGTACTTC.

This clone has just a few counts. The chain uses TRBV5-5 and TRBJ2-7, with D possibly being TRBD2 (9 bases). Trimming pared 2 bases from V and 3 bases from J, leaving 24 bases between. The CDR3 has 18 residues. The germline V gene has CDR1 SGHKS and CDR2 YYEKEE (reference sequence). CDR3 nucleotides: TGTGCCAGCAGCTTACAGGGGGTTCGGTCTAGCGGGGACTACGAGCAGTACTTC. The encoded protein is CASSLQGVRSSGDYEQYF. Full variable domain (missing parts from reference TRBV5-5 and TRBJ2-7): DAGVTQSPTHLIKTRGQQVTLRCSPISGHKSVSWYQQVLGQGPQFIFQYYEKEERGRGNFPDRFSARQFPNYSSELNVNALLLGDSALYLCASSLQGVRSSGDYEQYFGPGTRLTVT.

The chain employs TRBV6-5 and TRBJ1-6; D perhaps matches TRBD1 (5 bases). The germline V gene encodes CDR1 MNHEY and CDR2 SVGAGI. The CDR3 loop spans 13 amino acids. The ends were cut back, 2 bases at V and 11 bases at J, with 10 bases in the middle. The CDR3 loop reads CASSYQGLPPLHF. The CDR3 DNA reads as TGTGCCAGCAGTTACCAGGGACTCCCACCCCTCCACTTT.

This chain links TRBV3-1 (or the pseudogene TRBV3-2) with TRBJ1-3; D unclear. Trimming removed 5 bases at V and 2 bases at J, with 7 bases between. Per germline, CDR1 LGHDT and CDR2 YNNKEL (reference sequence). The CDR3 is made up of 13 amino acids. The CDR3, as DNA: TGTGCCAGCAGCACAACCCCTGGAAACACCATATATTTT. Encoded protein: CASSTTPGNTIYF.

The CDR3 bases are TGTGCCAGCAGTTTTATAGATACGCAGTATTTT. Encoded protein: CASSFIDTQYF. The chain uses TRBV12-3 or TRBV12-4 and TRBJ2-3, with D unclear. Trimming removed 3 bases from V and 5 bases from J, with 3 bases in between. The CDR3 loop spans 11 amino acids.

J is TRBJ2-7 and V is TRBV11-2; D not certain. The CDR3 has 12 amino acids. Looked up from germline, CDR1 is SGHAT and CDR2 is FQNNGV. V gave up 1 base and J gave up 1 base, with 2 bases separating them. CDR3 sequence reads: CASSLASYEQYF. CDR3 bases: TGTGCCAGCAGCTTAGCTTCCTACGAGCAGTACTTC.

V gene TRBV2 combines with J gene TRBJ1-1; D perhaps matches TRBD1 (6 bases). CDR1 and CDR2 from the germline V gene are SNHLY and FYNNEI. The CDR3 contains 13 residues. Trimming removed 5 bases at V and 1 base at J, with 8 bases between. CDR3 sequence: CASSLDRNTEAFF. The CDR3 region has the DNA TGTGCCAGCAGTCTGGACAGGAACACTGAAGCTTTCTTT.

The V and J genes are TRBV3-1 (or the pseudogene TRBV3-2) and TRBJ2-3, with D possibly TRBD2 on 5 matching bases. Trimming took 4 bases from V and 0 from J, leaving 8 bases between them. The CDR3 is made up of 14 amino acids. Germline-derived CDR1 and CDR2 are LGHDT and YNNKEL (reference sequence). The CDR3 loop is CASSPRTSTDTQYF. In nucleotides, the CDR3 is TGTGCCAGCAGCCCTCGGACTAGCACAGATACGCAGTATTTT.

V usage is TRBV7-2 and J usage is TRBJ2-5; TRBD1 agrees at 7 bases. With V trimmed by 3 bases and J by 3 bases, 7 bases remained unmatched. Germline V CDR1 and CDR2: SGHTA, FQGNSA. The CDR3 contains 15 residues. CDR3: CASSFYRGRKETQYF. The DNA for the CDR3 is TGTGCCAGCAGCTTTTACAGGGGCCGAAAAGAGACCCAGTACTTC.

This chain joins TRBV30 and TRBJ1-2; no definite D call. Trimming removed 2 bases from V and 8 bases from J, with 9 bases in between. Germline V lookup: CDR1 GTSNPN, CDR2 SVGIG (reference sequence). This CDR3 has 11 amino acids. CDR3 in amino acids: CAWSPGTGYTF. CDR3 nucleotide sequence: TGTGCCTGGAGTCCGGGAACGGGCTACACCTTC.